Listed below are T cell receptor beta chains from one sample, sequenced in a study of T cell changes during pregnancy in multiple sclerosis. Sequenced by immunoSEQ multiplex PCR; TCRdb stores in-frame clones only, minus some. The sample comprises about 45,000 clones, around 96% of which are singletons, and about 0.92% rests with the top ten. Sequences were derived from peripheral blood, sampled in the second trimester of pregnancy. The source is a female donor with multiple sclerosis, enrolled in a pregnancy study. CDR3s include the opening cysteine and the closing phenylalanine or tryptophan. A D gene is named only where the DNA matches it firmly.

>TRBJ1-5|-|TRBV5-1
CASSLRRVFQPQHF
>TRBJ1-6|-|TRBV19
CASRPQGHPNSPLHF
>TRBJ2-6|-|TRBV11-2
CASSLALGLEANVLTF
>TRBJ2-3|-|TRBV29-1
CSTEAGTDTQYF
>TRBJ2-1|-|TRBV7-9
CASSPQASSYNEQFF
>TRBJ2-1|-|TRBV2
CASSPTRGANNEQFF
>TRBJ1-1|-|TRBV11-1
CASSLAFTGTAPLEAFF
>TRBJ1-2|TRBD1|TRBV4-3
CASSQDLTGAYGYTF
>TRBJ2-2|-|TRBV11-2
CASSLGQNTGELFF
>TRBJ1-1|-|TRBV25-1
CASRVDTEAFF
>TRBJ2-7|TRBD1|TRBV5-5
CASSRSHRDRVLGYEQYF
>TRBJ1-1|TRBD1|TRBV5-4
CASSHRDRRYTEAFF
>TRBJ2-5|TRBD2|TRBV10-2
CASSDSGRVGETQYF
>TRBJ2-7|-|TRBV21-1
CASRRRPRTGYEQYF
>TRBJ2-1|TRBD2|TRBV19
CASSIPTGLAGDYNEQFF
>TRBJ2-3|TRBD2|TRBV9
CASSPGTSGGDLSLTDTQYF
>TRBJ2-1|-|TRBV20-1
CSAPRELF
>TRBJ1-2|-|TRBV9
CASSESTGPYGYTF
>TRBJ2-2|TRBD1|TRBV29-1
CSVGQGATGELFF
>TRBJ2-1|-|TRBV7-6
CASSFPYNEQFF
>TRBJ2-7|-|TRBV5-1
CASSLNYHYEQYF
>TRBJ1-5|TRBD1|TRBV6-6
CASTQGGNQPQHF
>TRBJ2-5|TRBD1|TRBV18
CASSPVGTAVQETQYF
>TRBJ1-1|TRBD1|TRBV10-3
CAIRGQGFEAFF
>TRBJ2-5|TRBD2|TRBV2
CASRLAGEETQYF
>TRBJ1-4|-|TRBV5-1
CASSSGHPQGDEKLFF
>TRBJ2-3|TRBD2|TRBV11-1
CASSSQRASGGSTDTQYF
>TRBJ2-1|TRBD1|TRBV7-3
CASSLNSRWGQRSSYNEQFF